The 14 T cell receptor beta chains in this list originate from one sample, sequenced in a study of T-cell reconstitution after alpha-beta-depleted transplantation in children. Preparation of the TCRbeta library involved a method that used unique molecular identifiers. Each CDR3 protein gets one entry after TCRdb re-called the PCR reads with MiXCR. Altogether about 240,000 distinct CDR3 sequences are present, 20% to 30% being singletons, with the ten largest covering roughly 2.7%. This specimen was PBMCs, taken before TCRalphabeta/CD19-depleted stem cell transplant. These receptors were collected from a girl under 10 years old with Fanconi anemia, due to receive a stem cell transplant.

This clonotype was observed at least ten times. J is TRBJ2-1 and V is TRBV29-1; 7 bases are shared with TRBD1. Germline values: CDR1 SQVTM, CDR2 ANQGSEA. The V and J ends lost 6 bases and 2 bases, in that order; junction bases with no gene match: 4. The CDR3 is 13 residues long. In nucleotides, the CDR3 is TGCAGCGTCGATGGGACAGCCTACAATGAGCAGTTCTTC. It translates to CSVDGTAYNEQFF.

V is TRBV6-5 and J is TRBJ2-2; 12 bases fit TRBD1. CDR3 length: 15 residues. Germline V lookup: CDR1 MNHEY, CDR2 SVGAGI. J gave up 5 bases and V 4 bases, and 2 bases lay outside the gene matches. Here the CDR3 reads CASSWDRGLTGELFF. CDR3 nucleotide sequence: TGTGCCAGCAGTTGGGACAGGGGGCTGACCGGGGAGCTGTTTTTT.

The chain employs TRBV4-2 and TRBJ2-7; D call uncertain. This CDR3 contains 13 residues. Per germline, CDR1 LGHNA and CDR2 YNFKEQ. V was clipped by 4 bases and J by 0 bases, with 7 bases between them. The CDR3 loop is CASSPRNSYEQYF. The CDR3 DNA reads TGTGCCAGCAGCCCCAGGAACTCCTACGAGCAGTACTTC.

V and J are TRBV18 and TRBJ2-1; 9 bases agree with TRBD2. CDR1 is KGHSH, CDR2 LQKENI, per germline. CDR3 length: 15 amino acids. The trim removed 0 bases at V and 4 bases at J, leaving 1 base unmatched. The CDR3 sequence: CASSPPSGRYNEQFF. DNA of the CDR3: TGTGCCAGCTCACCACCTAGCGGGAGATACAATGAGCAGTTCTTC.

The CDR3 spells CASSVEQLKTGELFF. As DNA, the CDR3 is TGTGCCAGCAGCGTAGAACAGCTCAAGACCGGGGAGCTGTTTTTT. The chain joins TRBV9 to TRBJ2-2; D is undetermined. Trimming removed 0 bases at V and 5 bases at J, with 11 bases between. The germline gives CDR1 SGDLS, CDR2 YYNGEE. This CDR3 region has 15 residues.

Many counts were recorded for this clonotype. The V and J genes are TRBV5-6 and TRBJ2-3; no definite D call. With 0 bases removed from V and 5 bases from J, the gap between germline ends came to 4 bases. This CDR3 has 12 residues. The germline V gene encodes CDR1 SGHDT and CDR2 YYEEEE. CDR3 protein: CASSLGVDTQYF. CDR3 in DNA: TGTGCCAGCAGCTTGGGAGTAGATACGCAGTATTTT.

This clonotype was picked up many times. The CDR3 coding sequence is TGTGCCAGCAGTAAAACTCTATTACTCGGTCCTTTAAAGAGCCACGAGCAGTACTTC. Protein product: CASSKTLLLGPLKSHEQYF. V usage is TRBV25-1 and J usage is TRBJ2-7; no reliable D call. The CDR3 is made up of 19 amino acids. V lost 5 bases, J lost 5 bases, and 31 bases lay in between. Germline loops: CDR1 MGHDK, CDR2 SYGVNS.

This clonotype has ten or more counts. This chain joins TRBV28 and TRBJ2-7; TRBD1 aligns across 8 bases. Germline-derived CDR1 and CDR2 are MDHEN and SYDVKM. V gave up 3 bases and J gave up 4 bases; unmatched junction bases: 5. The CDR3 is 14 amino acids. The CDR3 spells CASSFLGQGYEQYF. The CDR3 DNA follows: TGTGCCAGCAGTTTTTTAGGACAGGGTTACGAGCAGTACTTC.

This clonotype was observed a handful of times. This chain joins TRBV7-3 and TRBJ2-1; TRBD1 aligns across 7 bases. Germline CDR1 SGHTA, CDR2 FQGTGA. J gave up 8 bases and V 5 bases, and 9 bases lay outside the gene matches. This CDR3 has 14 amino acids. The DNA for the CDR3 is TGTGCCAGCAGCCCCGGGACAGTGAGCGATGAGCAGTTCTTC. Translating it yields CASSPGTVSDEQFF. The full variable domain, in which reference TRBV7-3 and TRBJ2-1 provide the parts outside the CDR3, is GAGVSQTPSNKVTEKGKYVELRCDPISGHTALYWYRQSLGQGPEFLIYFQGTGAADDSGLPNDRFFAVRPEGSVSTLKIQRTERGDSAVYLCASSPGTVSDEQFFGPGTRLTVL.

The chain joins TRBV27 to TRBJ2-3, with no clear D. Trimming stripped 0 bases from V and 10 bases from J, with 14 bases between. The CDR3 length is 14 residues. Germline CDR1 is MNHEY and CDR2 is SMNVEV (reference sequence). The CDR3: CASSLSNRAVAQYF. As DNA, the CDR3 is TGTGCCAGCAGTTTATCAAATCGCGCAGTGGCGCAGTATTTT.

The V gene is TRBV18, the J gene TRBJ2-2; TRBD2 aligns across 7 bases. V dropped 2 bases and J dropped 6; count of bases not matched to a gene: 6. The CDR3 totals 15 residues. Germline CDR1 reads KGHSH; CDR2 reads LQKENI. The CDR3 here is CASSPSSGEAGELFF. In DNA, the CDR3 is TGTGCCAGCTCACCATCCAGCGGGGAGGCCGGGGAGCTGTTTTTT.

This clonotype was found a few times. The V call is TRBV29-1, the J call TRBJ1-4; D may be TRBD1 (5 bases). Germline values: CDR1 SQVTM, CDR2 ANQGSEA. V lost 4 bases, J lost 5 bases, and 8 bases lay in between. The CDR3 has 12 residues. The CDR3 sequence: CSVASGNEKLFF. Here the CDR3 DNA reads TGCAGCGTTGCTTCAGGGAATGAAAAACTGTTTTTT.

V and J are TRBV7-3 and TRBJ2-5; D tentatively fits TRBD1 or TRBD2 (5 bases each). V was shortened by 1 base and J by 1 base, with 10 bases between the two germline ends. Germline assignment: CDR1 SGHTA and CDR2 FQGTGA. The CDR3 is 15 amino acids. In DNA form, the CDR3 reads TGTGCCAGCAGCTTAAGAGGGGCGTTCCAAGAGACCCAGTACTTC. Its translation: CASSLRGAFQETQYF.

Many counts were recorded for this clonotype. CDR3 bases: TGTGCCAGCAGTTTAGGGACAGGGAACACCGGGGAGCTGTTTTTT. Translation gives CASSLGTGNTGELFF. The chain employs TRBV27 and TRBJ2-2, with 8 bases that match TRBD1. The V gene's germline CDR1 is MNHEY and CDR2 SMNVEV (reference sequence). The CDR3 extends over 15 amino acids. Trimming cost V 2 bases and J 1 base; bases outside gene matches: 0.